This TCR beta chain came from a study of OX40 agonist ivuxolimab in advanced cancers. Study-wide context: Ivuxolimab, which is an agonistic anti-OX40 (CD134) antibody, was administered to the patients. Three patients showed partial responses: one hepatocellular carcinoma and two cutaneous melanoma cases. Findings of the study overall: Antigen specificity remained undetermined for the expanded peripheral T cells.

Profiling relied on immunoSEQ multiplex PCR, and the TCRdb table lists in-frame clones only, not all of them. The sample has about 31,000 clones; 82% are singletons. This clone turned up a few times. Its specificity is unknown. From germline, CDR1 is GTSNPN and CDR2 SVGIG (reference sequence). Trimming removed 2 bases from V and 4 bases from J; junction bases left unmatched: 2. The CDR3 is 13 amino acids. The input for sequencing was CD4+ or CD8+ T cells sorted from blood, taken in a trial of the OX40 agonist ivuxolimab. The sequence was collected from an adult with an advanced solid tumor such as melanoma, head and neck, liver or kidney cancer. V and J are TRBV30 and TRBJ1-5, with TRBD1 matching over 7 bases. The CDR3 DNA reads TGTGCCTGGAGTCGGGACAGTAATCAGCCCCAGCATTTT. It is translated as CAWSRDSNQPQHF.